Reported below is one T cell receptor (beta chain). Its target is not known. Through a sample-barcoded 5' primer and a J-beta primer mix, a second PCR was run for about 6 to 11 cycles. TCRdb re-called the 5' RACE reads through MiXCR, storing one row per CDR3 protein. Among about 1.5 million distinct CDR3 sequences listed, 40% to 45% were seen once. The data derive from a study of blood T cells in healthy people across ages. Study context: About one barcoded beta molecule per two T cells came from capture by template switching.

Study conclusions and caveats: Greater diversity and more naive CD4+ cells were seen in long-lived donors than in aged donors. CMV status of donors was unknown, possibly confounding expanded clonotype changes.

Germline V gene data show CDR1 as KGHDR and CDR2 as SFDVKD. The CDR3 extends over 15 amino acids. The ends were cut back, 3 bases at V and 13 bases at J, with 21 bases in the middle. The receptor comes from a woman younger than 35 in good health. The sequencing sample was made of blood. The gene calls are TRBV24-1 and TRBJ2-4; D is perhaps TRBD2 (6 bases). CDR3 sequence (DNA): TGTGCCACCAGTGATACCGGGAGATGGAAGAATGAGCAGTACTTC. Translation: CATSDTGRWKNEQYF.